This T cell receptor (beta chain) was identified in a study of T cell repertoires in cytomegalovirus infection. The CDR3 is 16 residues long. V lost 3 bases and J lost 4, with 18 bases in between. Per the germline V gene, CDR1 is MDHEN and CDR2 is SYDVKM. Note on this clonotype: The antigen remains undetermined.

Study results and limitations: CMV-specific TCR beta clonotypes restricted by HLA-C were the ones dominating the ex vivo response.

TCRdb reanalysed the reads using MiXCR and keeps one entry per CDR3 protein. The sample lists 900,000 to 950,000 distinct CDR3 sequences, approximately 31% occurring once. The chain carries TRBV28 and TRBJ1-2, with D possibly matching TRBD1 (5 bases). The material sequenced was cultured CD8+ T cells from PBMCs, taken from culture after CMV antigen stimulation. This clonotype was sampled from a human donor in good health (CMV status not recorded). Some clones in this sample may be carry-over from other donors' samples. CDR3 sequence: CASSFISEGLGYGYTF. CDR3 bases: TGTGCCAGCAGTTTCATTTCGGAGGGGCTGGGCTATGGCTACACCTTC.